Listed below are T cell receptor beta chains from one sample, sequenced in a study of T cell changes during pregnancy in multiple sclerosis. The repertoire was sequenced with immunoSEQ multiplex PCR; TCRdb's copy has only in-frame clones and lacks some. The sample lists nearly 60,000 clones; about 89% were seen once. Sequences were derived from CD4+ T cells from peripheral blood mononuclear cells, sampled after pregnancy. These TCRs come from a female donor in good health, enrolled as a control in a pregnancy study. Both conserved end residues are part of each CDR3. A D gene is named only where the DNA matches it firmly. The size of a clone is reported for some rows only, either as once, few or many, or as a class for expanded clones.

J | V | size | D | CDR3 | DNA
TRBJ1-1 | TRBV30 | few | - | CAWSAAQEGNTEAFF | TGTGCCTGGAGTGCCGCCCAAGAGGGAAACACTGAAGCTTTCTTT
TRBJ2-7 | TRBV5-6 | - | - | CASSFASTGPYEQYF | TGTGCCAGCAGCTTCGCCTCGACAGGCCCCTACGAGCAGTACTTC
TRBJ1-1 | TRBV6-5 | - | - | CASKRGGTEAFF | TGTGCCAGCAAGAGGGGGGGGACTGAAGCTTTCTTT
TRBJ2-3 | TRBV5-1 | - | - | CASREGTGVSTDTQYF | TGCGCCAGCAGGGAAGGGACGGGGGTGAGCACAGATACGCAGTATTTT
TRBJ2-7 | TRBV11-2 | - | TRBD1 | CASSRSGQAPYEQYF | TGTGCCAGCAGCCGTAGTGGACAGGCACCCTACGAGCAGTACTTC
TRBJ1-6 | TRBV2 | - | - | CASRDSYSPLHF | TGTGCCAGCAGAGACAGTTATTCACCCCTCCACTTT
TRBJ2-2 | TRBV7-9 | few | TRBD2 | CAGGTSGVTGELFF | TGTGCCGGGGGGACTAGCGGGGTCACCGGGGAGCTGTTTTTT
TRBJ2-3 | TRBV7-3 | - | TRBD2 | CASSLTSGSTDTQYF | TGTGCCAGCAGCCTGACTAGCGGCTCCACAGATACGCAGTATTTT
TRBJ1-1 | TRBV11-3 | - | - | CASSLGPEAFF | TGTGCCAGCAGCTTGGGGCCTGAAGCTTTCTTT
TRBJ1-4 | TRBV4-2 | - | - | CASSQDRGDEKLFF | TGTGCCAGCAGCCAAGATCGAGGTGACGAAAAACTGTTTTTT
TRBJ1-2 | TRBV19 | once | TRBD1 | CASTRQGGYTF | TGTGCCAGTACCCGACAGGGCGGCTACACCTTC
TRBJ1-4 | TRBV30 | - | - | CAWSGGANEKLFF | TGTGCCTGGAGTGGGGGAGCTAATGAAAAACTGTTTTTT
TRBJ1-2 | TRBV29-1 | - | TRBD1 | CSGDSGQGFGYTF | TGCAGCGGTGATTCGGGACAGGGGTTTGGCTACACCTTC
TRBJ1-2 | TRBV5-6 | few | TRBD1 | CASRPGTALNYGYTF | TGTGCCAGCAGGCCCGGGACAGCCTTAAACTATGGCTACACCTTC
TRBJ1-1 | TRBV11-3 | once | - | CASSLDRERQAFF | TGTGCCAGCAGCTTAGATCGGGAACGGCAAGCTTTCTTT
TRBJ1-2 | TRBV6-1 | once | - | CASRGEGLSHGYTF | TGTGCCAGCAGGGGGGAGGGGTTATCTCATGGCTACACCTTC
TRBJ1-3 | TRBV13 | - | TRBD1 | CASSLGQGRSGNTIYF | TGTGCCAGCAGCCTCGGACAGGGCCGCTCTGGAAACACCATATATTTT
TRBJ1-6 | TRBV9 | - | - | CASSAHRAGGSPLHF | TGTGCCAGCAGCGCCCACCGGGCGGGAGGGTCACCCCTCCACTTT
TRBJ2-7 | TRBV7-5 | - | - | CARSTPGLSSYEQYF | TGTGCCAGAAGCACCCCCGGACTGAGTTCCTACGAGCAGTACTTC
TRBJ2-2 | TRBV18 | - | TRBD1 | CASSPGTVNTGELFF | TGTGCCAGCTCACCAGGGACAGTGAACACCGGGGAGCTGTTTTTT
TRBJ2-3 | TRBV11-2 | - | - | CASSLGRGQIRVDTQYF | TGTGCCAGCAGCTTAGGCCGGGGACAAATTCGTGTGGATACGCAGTATTTT
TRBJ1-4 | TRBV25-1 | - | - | CASSEGSGVAHEKLFF | TGTGCCAGCAGTGAGGGGTCAGGGGTCGCGCATGAAAAACTGTTTTTT
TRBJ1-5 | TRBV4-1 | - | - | CASSQGNYNQPQHF | TGCGCCAGCAGCCAAGGGAACTACAATCAGCCCCAGCATTTT
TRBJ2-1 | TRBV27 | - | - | CASSSFGSSNNEQFF | TGTGCCAGCAGTTCCTTTGGCTCTTCCAACAATGAGCAGTTCTTC
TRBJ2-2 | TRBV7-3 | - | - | CASSLRTATGELFF | TGTGCCAGCAGCTTAAGGACAGCCACCGGGGAGCTGTTTTTT
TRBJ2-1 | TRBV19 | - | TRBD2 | CASSPPGGPYNEQFF | TGTGCCAGTTCCCCTCCGGGGGGGCCCTACAATGAGCAGTTCTTC
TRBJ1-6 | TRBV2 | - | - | CASRIHEGGSYNSPLHF | TGTGCCAGCAGGATCCATGAGGGTGGCTCCTATAATTCACCCCTCCACTTT
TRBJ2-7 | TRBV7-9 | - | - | CASSATLPDRGEQYF | TGTGCCAGCAGCGCCACACTTCCGGATCGGGGCGAGCAGTACTTC
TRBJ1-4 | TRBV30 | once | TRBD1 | CALRVKTGEEKLFF | TGTGCCCTGAGGGTGAAGACAGGGGAGGAAAAACTGTTTTTT
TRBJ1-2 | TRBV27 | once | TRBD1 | CASSLLDRGIYTF | TGTGCCAGCAGTTTACTGGACAGGGGTATCTACACCTTC
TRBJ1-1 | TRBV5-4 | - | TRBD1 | CASSTEYRGGTEAFF | TGTGCCAGCAGCACGGAATACAGGGGCGGCACTGAAGCTTTCTTT
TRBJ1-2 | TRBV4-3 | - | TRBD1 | CASSQAVGQGAWGYTF | TGCGCCAGCAGCCAAGCAGTTGGACAGGGGGCATGGGGCTACACCTTC
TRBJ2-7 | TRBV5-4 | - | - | CASSPDRSPLYEQYF | TGTGCCAGCAGCCCCGACAGGTCACCCCTCTACGAGCAGTACTTC
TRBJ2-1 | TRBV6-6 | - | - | CASSYARGRGDEQFF | TGTGCCAGCAGTTACGCTAGGGGGAGAGGCGATGAGCAGTTCTTC
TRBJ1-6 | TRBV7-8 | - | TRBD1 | CASSLDRGGNSPLHF | TGTGCCAGCAGCTTGGACAGGGGAGGGAATTCACCCCTCCACTTT
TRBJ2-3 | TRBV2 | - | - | CASSEGRGAQVADTQYF | TGTGCCAGCAGCGAGGGGAGGGGGGCGCAAGTGGCAGATACGCAGTATTTT
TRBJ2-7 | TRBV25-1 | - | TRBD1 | CASNPGQGSEQYF | TGTGCCAGCAATCCGGGACAGGGGAGCGAGCAGTACTTC
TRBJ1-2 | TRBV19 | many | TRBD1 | CASADRVRVGYTF | TGTGCCAGCGCAGACAGGGTGAGGGTCGGCTACACCTTC
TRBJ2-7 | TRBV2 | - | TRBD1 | CASSNRGYEQYF | TGTGCCAGCAGTAACAGGGGCTACGAGCAGTACTTC
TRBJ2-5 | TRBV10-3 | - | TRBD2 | CAISASSGGQETQYF | TGTGCCATCAGTGCCTCTAGCGGGGGGCAAGAGACCCAGTACTTC
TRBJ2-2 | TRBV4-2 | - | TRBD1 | CASSHPGQGNTGELFF | TGTGCCAGCAGCCACCCAGGACAGGGGAATACCGGGGAGCTGTTTTTT
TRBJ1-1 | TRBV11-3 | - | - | CASSLQGKAFF | TGTGCCAGCAGCTTACAGGGGAAAGCTTTCTTT
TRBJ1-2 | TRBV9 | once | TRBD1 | CASSLDRANGYTF | TGTGCCAGCAGCCTGGACAGGGCGAATGGCTACACCTTC
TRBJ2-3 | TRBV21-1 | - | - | CARPELAGSTDTQYF | TGTGCCAGGCCAGAACTAGCGGGTAGCACAGATACGCAGTATTTT
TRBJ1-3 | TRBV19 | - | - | CASSIGVGGNTIYF | TGTGCCAGTAGTATAGGGGTCGGGGGAAACACCATATATTTT
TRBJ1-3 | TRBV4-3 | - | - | CASSQKPRGSGNTIYF | TGCGCCAGCAGCCAAAAGCCCAGGGGCTCTGGAAACACCATATATTTT
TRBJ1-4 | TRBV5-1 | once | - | CASSLAGGRKYPRANEKLFF | TGCGCCAGCAGCTTGGCCGGGGGGCGCAAATACCCGAGAGCTAATGAAAAACTGTTTTTT
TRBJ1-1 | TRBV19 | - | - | CASSIDFWGGNTEAFF | TGTGCCAGTAGTATAGACTTCTGGGGAGGGAACACTGAAGCTTTCTTT
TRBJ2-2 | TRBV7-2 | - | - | CASSRLRSGSGELFF | TGTGCCAGCAGCCGGCTTCGGAGCGGGTCCGGGGAGCTGTTTTTT
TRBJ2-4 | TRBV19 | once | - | CASSVGRSGNIQYF | TGTGCCAGTAGCGTGGGGCGGTCTGGAAACATTCAGTACTTC
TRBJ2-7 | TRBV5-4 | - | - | CASSSHGAGKYEQYF | TGTGCCAGCAGCTCCCATGGGGCAGGGAAGTACGAGCAGTACTTC
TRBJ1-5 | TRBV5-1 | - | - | CASSNQAGQPQHF | TGCGCCAGCAGCAACCAGGCAGGGCAGCCCCAGCATTTT
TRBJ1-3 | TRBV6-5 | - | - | CASRAYRELGNTIYF | TGTGCCAGCAGAGCCTACAGGGAATTAGGAAACACCATATATTTT
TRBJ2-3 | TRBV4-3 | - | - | CASSQVPGVDTQYF | TGCGCCAGCAGCCAAGTTCCAGGGGTGGATACGCAGTATTTT
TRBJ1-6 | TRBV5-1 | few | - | CASSQAAEGNSPLHF | TGCGCCAGCAGCCAGGCAGCGGAGGGTAATTCACCCCTCCACTTT
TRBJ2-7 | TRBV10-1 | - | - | CASRAKFGNLGEQYF | TGCGCCAGCAGGGCTAAGTTCGGGAACCTTGGCGAGCAGTACTTC
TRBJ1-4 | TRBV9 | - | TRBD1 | CASSLAGTGDEKLFF | TGTGCCAGCAGTCTAGCCGGGACAGGGGATGAAAAACTGTTTTTT
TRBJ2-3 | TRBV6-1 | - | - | CASSERRPPSTDTQYF | TGTGCCAGCAGTGAAAGGAGACCCCCTAGCACAGATACGCAGTATTTT
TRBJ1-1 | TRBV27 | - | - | CASSFLGGTEAFF | TGTGCCAGCAGCTTTCTAGGGGGAACTGAAGCTTTCTTT